The 20 T cell receptor beta chains in this list originate from one sample, sequenced in a study of cytotoxic CD8 clonotypes in ibrutinib-treated CLL. Only in-frame clones appear in the TCRdb table, and some are missing; sequencing was by immunoSEQ multiplex PCR. The sample has about 200,000 clones, 70% seen once. Sample: PBMCs, taken after 12 months of ibrutinib treatment. The source of these receptors is a human donor with chronic lymphocytic leukemia.

V and J are TRBV7-2 and TRBJ2-7; 8 nucleotides line up with TRBD1. CDR3 size: 15 residues. In germline, CDR1 is SGHTA, CDR2 FQGNSA. The V segment lost 1 base and the J segment 5 bases; nucleotides outside the gene matches: 7. Here the CDR3 reads CASSLEGQVPNEQYF. The CDR3 bases are TGTGCCAGCAGCTTAGAGGGACAGGTACCAAACGAGCAGTACTTC. The whole variable domain, remainder taken from reference TRBV7-2 and TRBJ2-7, is GAGVSQSPSNKVTEKGKDVELRCDPISGHTALYWYRQSLGQGLEFLIYFQGNSAPDKSGLPSDRFSAERTGGSVSTLTIQRTQQEDSAVYLCASSLEGQVPNEQYFGPGTRLTVT.

This clone occurred a few times. This chain links TRBV5-1 with TRBJ1-2; D gene uncertain. The CDR3 sequence is 15 residues long. Trimming stripped 4 bases from V and 8 bases from J, with 21 bases between. The germline CDR1 and CDR2 sequences are SGHRS and YFSETQ. CDR3 DNA sequence: TGCGCCAGCAGCCCACCCACCCACCGGGATCGGGGCTACACCTTC. Translation: CASSPPTHRDRGYTF.

DNA of the CDR3: TGTGCCAGCAGTATACTTAGCTCTGGGGCCAACGTCCTGACTTTC. Its translation is CASSILSSGANVLTF. The rearrangement links TRBV6-6 to TRBJ2-6; D remains unclear. Per germline, CDR1 MNHNY and CDR2 SVGAGI (reference sequence). Trimming removed 5 bases at V and 0 bases at J, with 8 bases between. This CDR3 comprises 15 residues.

This clone was seen a few times. The rearrangement links TRBV5-1 to TRBJ1-2, with 8 bases that match TRBD1. With 3 bases clipped from V and 8 bases from J, the junction kept 12 bases outside the gene matches. The V gene's germline CDR1 is SGHRS and CDR2 YFSETQ. The length of the CDR3 is 15 residues. DNA for the CDR3: TGCGCCAGCAGCTCCGGGACAGGAGCTCTGAGCGGCTACACCTTC. Amino acids: CASSSGTGALSGYTF. Filled out from reference TRBV5-1 and TRBJ1-2, the complete variable domain reads KAGVTQTPRYLIKTRGQQVTLSCSPISGHRSVSWYQQTPGQGLQFLFEYFSETQRNKGNFPGRFSGRQFSNSRSEMNVSTLELGDSALYLCASSSGTGALSGYTFGSGTRLTVV.

The chain recombines TRBV5-8 with TRBJ2-3, with 10 bases aligning to TRBD1. After removal of 5 bases from V and 5 bases from J, the junction contained 11 bases not matched to a gene. The CDR3 runs 16 residues. Germline V gene lookup returns CDR1 SGHTS and CDR2 YDEGEE. The CDR3 DNA follows: TGTGCCAGCAGTTCCGGGGACAGGGGAACACTAGATACGCAGTATTTT. It translates to CASSSGDRGTLDTQYF. Full variable domain (remainder filled in from reference TRBV5-8 and TRBJ2-3): EAGVTQSPTHLIKTRGQQATLRCSPISGHTSVYWYQQALGLGLQFLLWYDEGEERNRGNFPPRFSGRQFPNYSSELNVNALELEDSALYLCASSSGDRGTLDTQYFGPGTRLTVL.

The chain uses TRBV28 and TRBJ2-1; D may be TRBD1 or TRBD2 (5 bases each). Trimming took off 6 bases at V and 9 bases at J, with 12 bases between the two ends. CDR3 size: 12 residues. Germline loops: CDR1 MDHEN, CDR2 SYDVKM. For the CDR3, the DNA is TGTGCCAGCAGAGCACCTGGGGGTGAGCAGTTCTTC. Its protein is CASRAPGGEQFF.

This chain links TRBV6-1 with TRBJ2-7; D unclear. Germline CDR1 and CDR2: MNHNS and SASEGT. V dropped 1 base and J dropped 1 base, with 8 bases sitting between them. The CDR3 extends over 14 amino acids. The CDR3 DNA reads TGTGCCAGCAGTGAAGGTTCTAATTCCTACGAGCAGTACTTC. Translation gives CASSEGSNSYEQYF.

The genes are TRBV6-6 and TRBJ2-7; 8 bases align to TRBD1. This CDR3 has 14 amino acids. J lost 3 bases, V lost 8 bases, and 9 bases had no gene match. Looked up from germline, CDR1 is MNHNY and CDR2 is SVGAGI (reference sequence). This chain's CDR3 is CASGPGGGGYEQYF. CDR3 bases: TGTGCCAGCGGCCCAGGGGGCGGCGGCTACGAGCAGTACTTC.

This clone was recorded once. The rearrangement joins TRBV6-5 to TRBJ1-5; D might be TRBD1 (5 bases). V was trimmed by 7 bases and J by 4 bases, leaving 17 bases between them. CDR3 length equals 15 residues. CDR1 and CDR2 from the germline V gene are MNHEY and SVGAGI. CDR3 amino acids: CASKLQGLQNQPQHF. DNA of the CDR3: TGTGCCAGCAAACTTCAGGGTCTACAAAATCAGCCCCAGCATTTT.

The chain links TRBV7-2 to TRBJ2-3; D gene uncertain. CDR3 length: 13 amino acids. Germline CDR1 is SGHTA and CDR2 is FQGNSA. Trimming pared 9 bases from V and 5 bases from J, leaving 15 bases between. Here the CDR3 DNA reads TGTGCCAGTAGCCGTCTCCTTGTAGATACGCAGTATTTT. Translation gives CASSRLLVDTQYF.

The J gene is TRBJ1-3, the V gene TRBV7-9; D not certain. With 7 bases removed from V and 0 bases from J, the gap between germline ends came to 13 bases. CDR1 SEHNR and CDR2 FQNEAQ come from the germline V gene (reference sequence). CDR3 length: 15 residues. CDR3: CASTRDRSSGNTIYF. CDR3 nucleotide sequence: TGTGCCAGCACCAGAGACCGGAGCTCTGGAAACACCATATATTTT.

The gene calls are TRBV19 and TRBJ1-2, with TRBD1 as a possible D gene (5 bases). CDR3 length equals 12 residues. Trimming pared 1 base from V and 6 bases from J, leaving 6 bases between. Germline lookup yields CDR1 LNHDA and CDR2 SQIVND (reference sequence). The CDR3 spells CASSIGGDGYTF. The DNA of the CDR3 is TGTGCCAGTAGTATAGGAGGGGATGGCTACACCTTC.

The chain uses TRBV11-1 and TRBJ2-7; D is ambiguous. Trimming pared 3 bases from V and 1 base from J, leaving 4 bases between. CDR3 length: 12 amino acids. Germline V gives CDR1 SGHAT, CDR2 FQDESV (reference sequence). The CDR3 DNA follows: TGTGCCAGCAGCTTTTCGTCCTACGAGCAGTACTTC. Translation: CASSFSSYEQYF.

The chain links TRBV6-6 to TRBJ2-3; 8 bases match TRBD2. The germline V gene has CDR1 MNHNY and CDR2 SVGAGI (reference sequence). The CDR3 sequence is 16 residues long. The V gene end was trimmed by 0 bases and the J gene end by 8 bases; junction bases not matched to a gene: 10. CDR3 nucleotide sequence: TGTGCCAGCAGTTACTCGAGCGGGGGCCTCAGGGGTACGCAGTATTTT. This encodes CASSYSSGGLRGTQYF.

The J gene is TRBJ2-7, the V gene TRBV7-2; D gene unclear. V was cut by 3 bases and J by 2 bases, with 14 bases left in between. Germline V lookup: CDR1 SGHTA, CDR2 FQGNSA. CDR3 length: 15 residues. CDR3 in DNA: TGTGCCAGCAGCTTGACGGCTGTTCCTACCTACGAGCAGTACTTC. Residues: CASSLTAVPTYEQYF.

The rearrangement uses TRBV7-9 and TRBJ1-2; D not resolved. Deletions cut 4 bases from V and 4 bases from J, with 16 bases between. The CDR3 spans 15 residues. In germline, CDR1 is SEHNR, CDR2 FQNEAQ (reference sequence). CDR3 nucleotides: TGTGCCAGCAGCTCCTCCTTGAGTCGATCCTATGGCTACACCTTC. Its protein product is CASSSSLSRSYGYTF.

This clone occurred a few times. The chain combines TRBV2 with TRBJ1-2; D is perhaps TRBD1 (6 bases). There are 14 residues in the CDR3. V lost 6 bases and J lost 9, with 20 bases in between. Per the germline V gene, CDR1 is SNHLY and CDR2 is FYNNEI. As DNA, the CDR3 is TGTGCCAGCAGCGCGAGGGGGAGTGGTAACCGCTACACCTTC. Amino acids: CASSARGSGNRYTF.

The CDR3: CASSSGSRQREQYF. The CDR3 DNA is TGTGCCAGCAGCTCCGGGTCCCGCCAACGCGAGCAGTACTTC. The chain combines TRBV7-2 with TRBJ2-7, with unresolved D. The CDR3 loop spans 14 amino acids. Germline CDR1 and CDR2: SGHTA and FQGNSA. V was clipped by 4 bases and J by 6 bases, with 16 bases between them.

This chain connects TRBV27 to TRBJ1-2; 7 positions agree with TRBD1. Germline CDR1 MNHEY, CDR2 SMNVEV (reference sequence). CDR3 length: 14 residues. The ends lost 4 bases at V and 8 bases at J; junction bases unmatched: 10. The CDR3 reads CASSYGDRSVGYTF. The CDR3 DNA reads as TGTGCCAGCAGTTATGGGGACAGAAGCGTCGGCTACACCTTC.

V and J are TRBV7-2 and TRBJ1-2; D not resolved. Trimming left V 5 bases short and J 5 bases short, with 18 bases between. This CDR3 comprises 15 residues. The germline CDR1 and CDR2 sequences are SGHTA and FQGNSA. The CDR3 protein is CASSIITDPGYGYTF. The CDR3 bases are TGTGCCAGCAGCATAATTACCGACCCCGGGTATGGCTACACCTTC.